The present TCR beta chain was sequenced within a study of cytomegalovirus exposure and HLA in healthy donors. General observations from the study: Reports indicated that the classifier achieved high specificity and sensitivity in diagnosing cytomegalovirus status. TCR beta chain V- and J-gene trimming was linked, in a later analysis, to a missense variant in DCLRE1C. The presence/absence work took it that sequencing depth was about the same across donors.

The study ran its PCR with 60 Vbeta and 13 Jbeta primers. Profiled with immunoSEQ multiplex PCR; TCRdb holds only in-frame clones, not every one. The table lists some 76,000 clones, approximately 84% of them singletons. A note on this clone: What it binds is unknown.

The V gene lost 4 bases and the J gene lost 6 bases, with 10 bases spanning the gap. Germline values: CDR1 SGDLS, CDR2 YYNGEE. The CDR3 length is 13 residues. This receptor was obtained from a woman in her fifties or sixties in good health and CMV-seronegative. The chain is built from TRBV9 and TRBJ2-2; the D is unclear. Sequencing used PBMCs. The DNA of the CDR3 is TGTGCCAGCAGCTTACAGATCTCCGGGGAGCTGTTTTTT. Translation gives CASSLQISGELFF.